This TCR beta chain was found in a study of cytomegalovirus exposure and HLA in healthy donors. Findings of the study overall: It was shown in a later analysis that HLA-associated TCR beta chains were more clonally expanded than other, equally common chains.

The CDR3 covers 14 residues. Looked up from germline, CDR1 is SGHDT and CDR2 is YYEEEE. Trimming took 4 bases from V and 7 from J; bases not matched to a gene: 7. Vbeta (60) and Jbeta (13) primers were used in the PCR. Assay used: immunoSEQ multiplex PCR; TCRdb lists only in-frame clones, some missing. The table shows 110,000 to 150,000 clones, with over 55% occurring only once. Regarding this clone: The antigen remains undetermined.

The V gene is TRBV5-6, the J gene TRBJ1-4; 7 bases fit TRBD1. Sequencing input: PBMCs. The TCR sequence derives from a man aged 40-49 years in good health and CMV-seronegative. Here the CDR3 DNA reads TGTGCCAGCAGCCCGAGGGGGCCTGGTGAAAAACTGTTTTTT. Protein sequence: CASSPRGPGEKLFF.